This is a list of T cell receptor beta chains from one sample in a study of blood T cells in healthy people across ages. In TCRdb, the 5' RACE reads were re-called with MiXCR into one record per CDR3 protein. The sample lists 800,000 or so distinct CDR3 sequences, approximately 59% occurring once. The sample consisted of blood. Receptors were obtained from a man aged 25 to 40 in good health. Both conserved end residues are trimmed from each CDR3.

CDR3aa: ASTPGLAIYNEQF
j_gene: TRBJ2-1
v_gene: TRBV16

CDR3aa: ASSLRVARDGANVLT
j_gene: TRBJ2-6
v_gene: TRBV7-3

CDR3aa: ASSLGEMGASSVTQY
j_gene: .
v_gene: TRBV5-6

CDR3aa: ASSLPAHWGYGYT
j_gene: TRBJ1-2
v_gene: TRBV7-9

CDR3aa: SASTGANEKLF
j_gene: TRBJ1-4
v_gene: TRBV20-1

CDR3aa: ASSSPGPLYEQY
j_gene: TRBJ2-7
v_gene: TRBV28

CDR3aa: ATSGTRDRGGETQY
j_gene: TRBJ2-5
v_gene: TRBV24-1

CDR3aa: ASSPSGGRRLYGYT
j_gene: TRBJ1-2
v_gene: TRBV12-3/TRBV12-4

CDR3aa: ASSQDLGSGAETQY
j_gene: TRBJ2-5
v_gene: TRBV4-2

CDR3aa: ASSEVPNGYT
j_gene: TRBJ1-2
v_gene: TRBV25-1

CDR3aa: ASSQGPGPYGYT
j_gene: TRBJ1-2
v_gene: TRBV14

CDR3aa: SARLAGGHEQY
j_gene: TRBJ2-7
v_gene: TRBV29-1

CDR3aa: ASSLVRFKATEQY
j_gene: TRBJ2-7
v_gene: TRBV7-2

CDR3aa: ASSHGHREINEQY
j_gene: TRBJ2-7
v_gene: TRBV4-3

CDR3aa: ASSLRQGWNEQY
j_gene: .
v_gene: TRBV6-2/TRBV6-3

CDR3aa: ASSVAGGEWNEQF
j_gene: TRBJ2-1
v_gene: TRBV9

CDR3aa: ASSCAVVDGYT
j_gene: TRBJ1-2
v_gene: TRBV7-8

CDR3aa: ASSLGKSIVQNEQF
j_gene: TRBJ2-1
v_gene: TRBV12-3/TRBV12-4

CDR3aa: ASSREGGVNTEAF
j_gene: TRBJ1-1
v_gene: TRBV7-9

CDR3aa: AINKQGAHEQY
j_gene: TRBJ2-7
v_gene: TRBV10-3

CDR3aa: ASSQVRDHLGSYEQY
j_gene: TRBJ2-7
v_gene: TRBV3-1

CDR3aa: ASSLDRLDTQY
j_gene: TRBJ2-3
v_gene: TRBV7-2

CDR3aa: ASSSPGGLF
j_gene: TRBJ1-4
v_gene: TRBV12-3/TRBV12-4

CDR3aa: ASSYGQGGYVEQY
j_gene: TRBJ2-5
v_gene: TRBV5-1

CDR3aa: ASSPSGGDNEQF
j_gene: TRBJ2-1
v_gene: TRBV5-1

CDR3aa: SVFPGQGQETQY
j_gene: TRBJ2-5
v_gene: TRBV20-1

CDR3aa: ASSFPPGRPNEKLF
j_gene: TRBJ1-4
v_gene: TRBV7-2

CDR3aa: ASSFVADSYNEQF
j_gene: TRBJ2-1
v_gene: TRBV5-1

CDR3aa: ASSSWKTGVTDTQY
j_gene: TRBJ2-3
v_gene: TRBV7-6

CDR3aa: ASSVGVGVEREKLF
j_gene: TRBJ1-4
v_gene: TRBV9

CDR3aa: ASSRTSGKEQF
j_gene: TRBJ2-1
v_gene: TRBV5-1

CDR3aa: AIRITGVNEQF
j_gene: TRBJ2-1
v_gene: TRBV10-3

CDR3aa: ASNRQGPTDSYGYT
j_gene: TRBJ1-2
v_gene: TRBV6-5

CDR3aa: ATSDLTDYPSTDTQY
j_gene: TRBJ2-3
v_gene: TRBV24-1

CDR3aa: ASSRREFYGYT
j_gene: TRBJ1-2
v_gene: TRBV6-2/TRBV6-3

CDR3aa: ATSRGAGASYEQY
j_gene: .
v_gene: TRBV15